This is a list of T cell receptor beta chains from one sample in a study of cytomegalovirus exposure and HLA in healthy donors. Profiled with immunoSEQ multiplex PCR; TCRdb holds only in-frame clones, not every one. Among tens of thousands of clones listed, about 90% were seen once. The sample was PBMCs. These receptors were taken from a woman aged 25 to 39 in good health and CMV-seronegative. The CDR3 runs from the conserved cysteine through the conserved F or W. Fields, in order: D gene, V gene, J gene, clone size, CDR3 DNA, CDR3 protein. D genes are given only for firm matches. Clone size is stated in some rows and not others, as once, few, many or a class when expanded.

d_gene: TRBD2
v_gene: TRBV27
j_gene: TRBJ2-1
abundance: few
CDR3nt: TGTGCCAGCAGTGAGACTAGCGGGTATACCTACAATGAGCAGTTCTTC
CDR3aa: CASSETSGYTYNEQFF

d_gene: -
v_gene: TRBV28
j_gene: TRBJ1-5
abundance: -
CDR3nt: TGTGCCAGCAGGTATAGCAATCAGCCCCAGCATTTT
CDR3aa: CASRYSNQPQHF

d_gene: -
v_gene: TRBV27
j_gene: TRBJ2-3
abundance: -
CDR3nt: TGTGCCAGCAGGGACAGAGGGGGCACAGATACGCAGTATTTT
CDR3aa: CASRDRGGTDTQYF

d_gene: TRBD2
v_gene: TRBV7-8
j_gene: TRBJ2-3
abundance: -
CDR3nt: TGTGCCAGCAGCCGCCCAGAGGGGAGGGCAGATACGCAGTATTTT
CDR3aa: CASSRPEGRADTQYF

d_gene: TRBD1
v_gene: TRBV6-1
j_gene: TRBJ2-7
abundance: -
CDR3nt: TGTGCCAGCAGCCAGGGGGTGCCCTACGAGCAGTACTTC
CDR3aa: CASSQGVPYEQYF

d_gene: TRBD1
v_gene: TRBV27
j_gene: TRBJ2-7
abundance: -
CDR3nt: TGTGCCAGCAGGACAGGGTACCACGAGCAGTACTTC
CDR3aa: CASRTGYHEQYF

d_gene: -
v_gene: TRBV29-1
j_gene: TRBJ1-2
abundance: -
CDR3nt: TGCAGCGTTGAATGGCAGAACTATGGCTACACCTTC
CDR3aa: CSVEWQNYGYTF

d_gene: TRBD1
v_gene: TRBV6-5
j_gene: TRBJ2-1
abundance: -
CDR3nt: TGTGCCAGCAGTTACTCTTCGACAGGGGACTACAATGAGCAGTTCTTC
CDR3aa: CASSYSSTGDYNEQFF

d_gene: -
v_gene: TRBV11-2
j_gene: TRBJ2-1
abundance: -
CDR3nt: TGTGCCAGCAGCTTAGAGGTTTCGGGGTTGGGTGAGCAGTTCTTC
CDR3aa: CASSLEVSGLGEQFF

d_gene: -
v_gene: TRBV4-1
j_gene: TRBJ1-5
abundance: -
CDR3nt: TGCGCCAGCAGCCAAGGGCAGGGCCCCCAGCCCCAGCATTTT
CDR3aa: CASSQGQGPQPQHF

d_gene: -
v_gene: TRBV6-6
j_gene: TRBJ2-7
abundance: -
CDR3nt: TGTGCCAGCAGTTACGCGACAGACGAGCAGTACTTC
CDR3aa: CASSYATDEQYF

d_gene: -
v_gene: TRBV6-4
j_gene: TRBJ2-7
abundance: -
CDR3nt: TGTGCCAGCAGTGACTCGGGGCCTACCTACGAGCAGTACTTC
CDR3aa: CASSDSGPTYEQYF

d_gene: -
v_gene: TRBV6-5
j_gene: TRBJ1-1
abundance: -
CDR3nt: TGTGCCAGCAGACCCCGGGCTCAGGGGACCACTGAAGCTTTCTTT
CDR3aa: CASRPRAQGTTEAFF

d_gene: -
v_gene: TRBV9
j_gene: TRBJ2-7
abundance: -
CDR3nt: TGTGCCAGCATCTTCTTACTCCCATCATACCGCTACGAGCAGTACTTC
CDR3aa: CASIFLLPSYRYEQYF

d_gene: TRBD2
v_gene: TRBV7-2
j_gene: TRBJ2-1
abundance: -
CDR3nt: TGTGCCAGCAGCCTAAATGGGGCTAGCGGGAGGGCCGATGAGCAGTTCTTC
CDR3aa: CASSLNGASGRADEQFF

d_gene: -
v_gene: TRBV11-2
j_gene: TRBJ1-5
abundance: -
CDR3nt: TGTGCCAGCAGCACCGACAGAGATCAGCCCCAGCATTTT
CDR3aa: CASSTDRDQPQHF

d_gene: TRBD2
v_gene: TRBV7-2
j_gene: TRBJ2-1
abundance: -
CDR3nt: TGTGCCAGCAGCTTGAGACTAGCGGGAGTCGATGAGCAGTTCTTC
CDR3aa: CASSLRLAGVDEQFF

d_gene: TRBD2
v_gene: TRBV14
j_gene: TRBJ2-5
abundance: -
CDR3nt: TGTGCCAGCAGCCCGGGACTAGCGGGAGTAGAGACCCAGTACTTC
CDR3aa: CASSPGLAGVETQYF

d_gene: TRBD2
v_gene: TRBV4-1
j_gene: TRBJ2-1
abundance: -
CDR3nt: TGCGCCAGCAGGAGACTAGCGGGAGGGCCAAACGAGCAGTTCTTC
CDR3aa: CASRRLAGGPNEQFF

d_gene: -
v_gene: TRBV30
j_gene: TRBJ1-3
abundance: -
CDR3nt: TGTGCCTGGAGTGTACTCCAGGGCGGATGGGACACCATATATTTT
CDR3aa: CAWSVLQGGWDTIYF

d_gene: TRBD2
v_gene: TRBV11-3
j_gene: TRBJ2-1
abundance: -
CDR3nt: TGCGCCAGCAGCCAGGGACTAGCGGGAGGGCATCAGTTCTTC
CDR3aa: CASSQGLAGGHQFF

d_gene: TRBD1
v_gene: TRBV28
j_gene: TRBJ1-4
abundance: -
CDR3nt: TGTGCCAGCGCCCTATTGCGGACAGGGTTAGGAAAACTGTTTTTT
CDR3aa: CASALLRTGLGKLFF

d_gene: -
v_gene: TRBV5-5
j_gene: TRBJ2-1
abundance: -
CDR3nt: TGTGCCAGCAGTATGGACTTCTACAATGAGCAGTTCTTC
CDR3aa: CASSMDFYNEQFF

d_gene: -
v_gene: TRBV15
j_gene: TRBJ1-1
abundance: -
CDR3nt: TGTGCCACCAGCAAATGGGGGGGGAACACTGAAGCTTTCTTT
CDR3aa: CATSKWGGNTEAFF

d_gene: -
v_gene: TRBV13
j_gene: TRBJ1-2
abundance: -
CDR3nt: TGTGCCAGCTATGAGTTCGCGGGGGTCCGGGGTGGCTACACCTTC
CDR3aa: CASYEFAGVRGGYTF

d_gene: -
v_gene: TRBV9
j_gene: TRBJ2-5
abundance: -
CDR3nt: TGTGCCAGCAGCGTAGGAGTGGGGGGACAAGAGACCCAGTACTTC
CDR3aa: CASSVGVGGQETQYF

d_gene: TRBD1
v_gene: TRBV4-3
j_gene: TRBJ1-1
abundance: -
CDR3nt: TGCGCCAGCAGCCGCCAGGCAGGGGGCGACGAAGCTTTCTTT
CDR3aa: CASSRQAGGDEAFF